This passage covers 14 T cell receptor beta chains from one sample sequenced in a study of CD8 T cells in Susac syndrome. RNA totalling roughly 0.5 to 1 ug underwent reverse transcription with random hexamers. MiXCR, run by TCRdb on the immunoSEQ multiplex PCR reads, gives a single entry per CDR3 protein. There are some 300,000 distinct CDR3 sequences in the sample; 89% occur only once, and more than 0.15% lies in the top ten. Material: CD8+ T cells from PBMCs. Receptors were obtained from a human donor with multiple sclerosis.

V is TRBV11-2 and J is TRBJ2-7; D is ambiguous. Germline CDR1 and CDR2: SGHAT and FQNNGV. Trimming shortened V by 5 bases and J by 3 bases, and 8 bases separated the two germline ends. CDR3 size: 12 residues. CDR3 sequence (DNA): TGTGCCAGCAGCCTACCAAACTACGAGCAGTACTTC. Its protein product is CASSLPNYEQYF. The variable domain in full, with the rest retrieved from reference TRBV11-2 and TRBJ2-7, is EAGVAQSPRYKIIEKRQSVAFWCNPISGHATLYWYQQILGQGPKLLIQFQNNGVVDDSQLPKDRFSAERLKGVDSTLKIQPAKLEDSAVYLCASSLPNYEQYFGPGTRLTVT.

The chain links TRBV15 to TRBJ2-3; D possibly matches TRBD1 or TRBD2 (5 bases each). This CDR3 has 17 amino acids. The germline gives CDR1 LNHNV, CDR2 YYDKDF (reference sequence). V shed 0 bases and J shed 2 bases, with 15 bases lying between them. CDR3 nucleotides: TGTGCCACCAGCAGAGATCCCCGGGACGAACACACAGATACGCAGTATTTT. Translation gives CATSRDPRDEHTDTQYF.

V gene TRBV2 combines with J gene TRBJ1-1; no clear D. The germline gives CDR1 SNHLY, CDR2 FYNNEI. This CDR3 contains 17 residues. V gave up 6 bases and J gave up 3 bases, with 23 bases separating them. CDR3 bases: TGTGCCAGCAGGGGCCGGGATCTGACAACATGGGACACTGAAGCTTTCTTT. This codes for CASRGRDLTTWDTEAFF.

CDR3 nucleotide sequence: TGCGCCAGCAGCTGGGGACAGGGGGCCCACGAGCAGTACTTC. It is translated as CASSWGQGAHEQYF. V usage is TRBV5-1 and J usage is TRBJ2-7, with 12 bases identical to TRBD1. V shed 3 bases and J 5 bases; nucleotides not matched to a gene: 3. The germline CDR1 and CDR2 sequences are SGHRS and YFSETQ. This CDR3 is built from 14 residues.

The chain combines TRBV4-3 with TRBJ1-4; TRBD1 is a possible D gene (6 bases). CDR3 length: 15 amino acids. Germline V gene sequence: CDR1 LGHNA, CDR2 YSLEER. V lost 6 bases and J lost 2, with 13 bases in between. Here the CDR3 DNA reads TGCGCCAGCAGTCGGACAGAGGGTACTAATGAAAAACTGTTTTTT. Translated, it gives CASSRTEGTNEKLFF.

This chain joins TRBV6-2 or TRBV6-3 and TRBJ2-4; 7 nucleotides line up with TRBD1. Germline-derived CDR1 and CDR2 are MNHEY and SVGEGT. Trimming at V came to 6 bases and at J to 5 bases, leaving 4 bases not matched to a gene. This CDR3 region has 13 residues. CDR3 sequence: CASRQGTENIQYF. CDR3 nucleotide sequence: TGTGCCAGCAGACAAGGGACAGAAAACATTCAGTACTTC.

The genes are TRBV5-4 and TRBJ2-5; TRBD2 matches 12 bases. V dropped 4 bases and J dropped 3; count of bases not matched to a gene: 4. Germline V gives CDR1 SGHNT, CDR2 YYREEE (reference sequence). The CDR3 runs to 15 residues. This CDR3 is CASSKGLAGKETQYF. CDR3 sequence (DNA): TGTGCCAGCAGCAAAGGACTAGCGGGAAAAGAGACCCAGTACTTC.

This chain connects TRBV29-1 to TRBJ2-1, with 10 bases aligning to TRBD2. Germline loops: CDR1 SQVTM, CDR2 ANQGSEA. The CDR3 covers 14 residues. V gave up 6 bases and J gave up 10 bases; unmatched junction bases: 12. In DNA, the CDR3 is TGCAGCGTGTCGGGAGCTAGCGGGGGTGGGGAGCAGTTCTTC. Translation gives CSVSGASGGGEQFF.

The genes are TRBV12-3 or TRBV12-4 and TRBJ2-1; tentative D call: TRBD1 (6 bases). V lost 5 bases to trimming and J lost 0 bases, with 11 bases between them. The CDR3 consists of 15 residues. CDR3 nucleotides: TGTGCCAGCAGTCCAGGGGAAAGCTCCTACAATGAGCAGTTCTTC. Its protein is CASSPGESSYNEQFF.

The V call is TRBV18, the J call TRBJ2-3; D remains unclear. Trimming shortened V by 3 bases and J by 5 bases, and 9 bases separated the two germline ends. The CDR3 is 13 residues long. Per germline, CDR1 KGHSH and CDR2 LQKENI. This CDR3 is CASSPWPVDTQYF. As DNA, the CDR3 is TGTGCCAGCTCACCCTGGCCAGTAGATACGCAGTATTTT.

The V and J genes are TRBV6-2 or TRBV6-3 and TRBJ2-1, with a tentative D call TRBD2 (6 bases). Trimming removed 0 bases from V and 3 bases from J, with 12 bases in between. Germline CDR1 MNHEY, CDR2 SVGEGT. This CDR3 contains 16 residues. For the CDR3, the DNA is TGTGCCAGCAGTTACTCGAGGGCTAGCGTCTACAATGAGCAGTTCTTC. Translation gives CASSYSRASVYNEQFF.

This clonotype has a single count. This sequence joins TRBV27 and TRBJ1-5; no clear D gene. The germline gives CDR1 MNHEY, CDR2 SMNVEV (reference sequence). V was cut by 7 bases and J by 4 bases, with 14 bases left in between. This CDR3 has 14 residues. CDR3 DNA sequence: TGTGCCAGCACCCCGTACGGGCCAAATCAGCCCCAGCATTTT. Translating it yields CASTPYGPNQPQHF.

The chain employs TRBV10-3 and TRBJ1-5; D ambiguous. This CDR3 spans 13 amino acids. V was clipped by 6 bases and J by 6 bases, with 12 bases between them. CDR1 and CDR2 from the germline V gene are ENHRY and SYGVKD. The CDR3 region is CAIRGIDGQPQHF. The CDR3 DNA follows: TGTGCCATCAGAGGGATCGACGGTCAGCCCCAGCATTTT.

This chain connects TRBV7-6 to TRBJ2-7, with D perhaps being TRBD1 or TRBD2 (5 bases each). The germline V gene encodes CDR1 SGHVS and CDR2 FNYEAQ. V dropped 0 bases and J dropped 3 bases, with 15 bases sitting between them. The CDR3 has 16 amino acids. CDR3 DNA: TGTGCCAGCAGCTTAGCGGGGGTGAAGTCGGTCTACGAGCAGTACTTC. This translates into CASSLAGVKSVYEQYF.